This TCR beta chain was captured in a study of blood T cells in healthy people across ages. Broader study findings: It was found that TCR beta diversity correlated strongly with the percentage of naive T cells. Researchers judged that diversity estimates from one million T cells fell short of true values.

Roughly 10 milliliters of peripheral blood were drawn from each donor. A J-beta primer mix and a sample-barcoded 5' primer were used in a second PCR of about 7 to 11 cycles. Each CDR3 protein gets one entry after TCRdb re-called the 5' RACE reads with MiXCR. The sample includes fewer than 800,000 distinct CDR3 sequences, around a quarter of them seen just once. V shed 0 bases and J shed 4 bases, with 9 bases lying between them. Germline loops: CDR1 SGHTA, CDR2 FQGNSA. The CDR3 spans 14 residues. As concerns this clonotype: What it binds is not known.

These data were also reused for a study on T cells of mothers and their children.

Sequencing input: blood. This chain links TRBV7-2 with TRBJ1-2; possible D gene TRBD1, 6 bases. The TCR sequence derives from a boy younger than 18 in good health. CDR3 loop: CASSLARTVYGYTF. CDR3 coding DNA: TGTGCCAGCAGCTTAGCCAGGACAGTCTATGGCTACACCTTC.